The 28 T cell receptor beta chains listed next were all sequenced from one sample in a study of tumor T cells in aggressive B-cell lymphoma (dated by TCRdb to 2017 to 2019). The library came from the immunoSEQ multiplex PCR assay. The source is immuneACCESS, and TCRdb retained only in-frame sequences with V and J called. Part of the clones is not carried over; for the studies checked, unresolved V genes explain less than half of this, and the remainder is unexplained. Counted in this sample were approximately 12,000 clones; approximately 90% of them appeared once. Together, the top ten hold about 2.2% of the sample. The sequenced sample was tumor tissue. Receptor source: an adult with diffuse large B cell lymphoma.

The CDR3 is CASSPAGRNTEAFF. The CDR3 DNA is TGTGCCAGCTCACCGGCCGGGAGGAACACTGAAGCTTTCTTT. The chain joins TRBV18 to TRBJ1-1; D call uncertain. CDR1 KGHSH and CDR2 LQKENI come from the germline V gene. CDR3 length: 14 amino acids. Trimming left V 3 bases short and J 1 base short, with 9 bases between.

The rearrangement links TRBV6-6 to TRBJ2-3; D might be TRBD1 (6 bases). The CDR3 runs to 12 residues. V lost 6 bases and J 4 bases, leaving 8 bases between the germline ends. Germline loops: CDR1 MNHNY, CDR2 SVGAGI (reference sequence). CDR3 sequence reads: CASRKGADTQYF. In nucleotides, the CDR3 is TGTGCCAGCAGGAAGGGGGCAGATACGCAGTATTTT.

This rearrangement joins TRBV2 to TRBJ2-7; TRBD1 aligns across 11 bases. The CDR3 has 15 amino acids. The junction had 5 bases not matched to a gene; V was cut back by 6 bases and J by 1 base. The germline gives CDR1 SNHLY, CDR2 FYNNEI. The CDR3 loop is CASRAGTGGSYEQYF. The CDR3 DNA reads as TGTGCCAGCAGGGCCGGGACAGGGGGGTCCTACGAGCAGTACTTC.

The chain is built from TRBV7-9 and TRBJ2-7; D possibly corresponds to TRBD1 (6 bases). This CDR3 spans 14 amino acids. Germline V gene lookup returns CDR1 SEHNR and CDR2 FQNEAQ (reference sequence). Trimming pared 5 bases from V and 3 bases from J, leaving 14 bases between. DNA for the CDR3: TGTGCCAGCAGCCCCGACAGGAACTACTACGAGCAGTACTTC. It codes for CASSPDRNYYEQYF.

The gene calls are TRBV11-2 and TRBJ1-1; D not resolved. Trimming shortened V by 5 bases and J by 4 bases, and 26 bases separated the two germline ends. This CDR3 has 18 residues. CDR1 is SGHAT and CDR2 is FQNNGV in the germline V gene. This CDR3 is CASSGRAQGYNEGTEAFF. As DNA, the CDR3 is TGTGCCAGCAGCGGAAGGGCACAAGGATATAATGAGGGCACTGAAGCTTTCTTT.

This chain uses TRBV6-6 with TRBJ1-4; D is undetermined. CDR3 length equals 13 residues. The germline V gene has CDR1 MNHNY and CDR2 SVGAGI (reference sequence). V shed 10 bases and J shed 8 bases, with 17 bases lying between them. The CDR3 region is CAILSGVEEKLFF. In DNA, the CDR3 is TGTGCCATCCTCAGCGGGGTTGAAGAAAAACTGTTTTTT.

This clone has a handful of counts. This rearrangement joins TRBV10-3 to TRBJ2-1; 10 bases are shared with TRBD2. The CDR3 has 15 amino acids. In germline, CDR1 is ENHRY, CDR2 SYGVKD. The trim removed 3 bases at V and 4 bases at J, leaving 3 bases unmatched. As DNA, the CDR3 is TGTGCCATCAGTGACTTACTAGCGGGATACAATGAGCAGTTCTTC. This gives the protein CAISDLLAGYNEQFF.

The genes are TRBV19 and TRBJ1-5; D not resolved. The V end was cut by 7 bases, the J end by 3 bases, with 7 bases between. The CDR3 runs 12 residues. Germline V lookup: CDR1 LNHDA, CDR2 SQIVND (reference sequence). CDR3 residues: CASTGFNQPQHF. DNA of the CDR3: TGTGCCAGTACAGGATTCAATCAGCCCCAGCATTTT. Complete variable domain (other parts from reference TRBV19 and TRBJ1-5): DGGITQSPKYLFRKEGQNVTLSCEQNLNHDAMYWYRQDPGQGLRLIYYSQIVNDFQKGDIAEGYSVSREKKESFPLTVTSAQKNPTAFYLCASTGFNQPQHFGDGTRLSIL.

This chain joins TRBV15 and TRBJ2-7; no definite D call. Germline-derived CDR1 and CDR2 are LNHNV and YYDKDF (reference sequence). CDR3 length: 14 residues. With 0 bases removed from V and 5 bases from J, the gap between germline ends came to 11 bases. CDR3 nucleotides: TGTGCCACCAGCAGAGAGGGCAGTCTCGACGAGCAGTACTTC. Translation gives CATSREGSLDEQYF.

The V call is TRBV7-9, the J call TRBJ1-1; D ambiguous. Germline assignment: CDR1 SEHNR and CDR2 FQNEAQ (reference sequence). The length of the CDR3 is 13 residues. V was pared by 0 bases and J by 8 bases, with 10 bases between. The CDR3 is CASSLAGSPEAFF. In nucleotides, the CDR3 is TGTGCCAGCAGCTTAGCGGGGAGTCCCGAAGCTTTCTTT.

V is TRBV19 and J is TRBJ2-1, with 13 positions matching TRBD2. Per the germline V gene, CDR1 is LNHDA and CDR2 is SQIVND (reference sequence). The J segment lost 11 bases and the V segment lost 0 bases, leaving 1 base of the junction unmatched. CDR3 length: 14 amino acids. DNA for the CDR3: TGTGCCAGTAGTATAGATGGGACTAGCGGGAAGCAGTTCTTC. It is translated as CASSIDGTSGKQFF.

The gene calls are TRBV4-2 and TRBJ2-2; tentative D call: TRBD2 (5 bases). The CDR3 runs to 15 residues. Per germline, CDR1 LGHNA and CDR2 YNFKEQ. Between the trimmed V and J ends, which lost 5 bases and 3 bases, there was a span of 13 bases. CDR3 coding DNA: TGTGCCAGCAGCGTCGGACTTGGGGACACCGGGGAGCTGTTTTTT. Its translation is CASSVGLGDTGELFF.

This clone was recorded once. The CDR3 DNA is TGTGCCAGCAACACCCTAGGACAGGGGGCATCAGGAGAAGGCTACACCTTC. This translates into CASNTLGQGASGEGYTF. V gene TRBV2 combines with J gene TRBJ1-2; 11 nucleotides align to TRBD1. CDR1 is SNHLY and CDR2 is FYNNEI in the germline V gene. V lost 7 bases, J lost 8 bases, and 18 bases stayed unmatched. This CDR3 region has 17 residues.

This clone was recorded only once. The CDR3 nucleotides are TGCGCCAGCAGCCCAGGACTAGCGGGAGGACTAGCCAAAAACATTCAGTACTTC. Its protein is CASSPGLAGGLAKNIQYF. The chain combines TRBV10-2 with TRBJ2-4; 14 bases are shared with TRBD2. There are 18 residues in the CDR3. V dropped 6 bases and J dropped 0; count of bases not matched to a gene: 7. The germline V gene encodes CDR1 WSHSY and CDR2 SAAADI.

This clone was counted a single time. The chain recombines TRBV7-8 with TRBJ1-1, with TRBD1 identical over 7 bases. Germline V gene lookup returns CDR1 SGHVS and CDR2 FQNEAQ. The V and J ends lost 2 bases and 4 bases, in that order; junction bases with no gene match: 4. The CDR3 extends over 14 amino acids. The CDR3 DNA reads as TGTGCCAGCAGCTTACGACAGGGATTCACTGAAGCTTTCTTT. Protein product: CASSLRQGFTEAFF. The full variable domain, its missing parts supplied by reference TRBV7-8 and TRBJ1-1, is GAGVSQSPRYKVAKRGQDVALRCDPISGHVSLFWYQQALGQGPEFLTYFQNEAQLDKSGLPSDRFFAERPEGSVSTLKIQRTQQEDSAVYLCASSLRQGFTEAFFGQGTRLTVV.

The rearrangement joins TRBV4-1 to TRBJ2-7, with D tentatively TRBD2 (6 bases). CDR3 size: 13 residues. V was pared by 3 bases and J by 0 bases, with 6 bases between. The germline V gene has CDR1 MGHRA and CDR2 YSYEKL. CDR3 DNA: TGCGCCAGCAGCCACGGGGGCTCCTACGAGCAGTACTTC. Translated: CASSHGGSYEQYF.

This sequence joins TRBV5-1 and TRBJ1-5; no clear D. The CDR3 extends over 14 amino acids. V lost 1 base and J lost 6, with 11 bases in between. The germline gives CDR1 SGHRS, CDR2 YFSETQ. The CDR3 nucleotides are TGCGCCAGCAGCTTGAACTGGGGAGGTCAGCCCCAGCATTTT. It translates to CASSLNWGGQPQHF.

The chain combines TRBV18 with TRBJ2-1; TRBD2 matches 7 bases. The junction had 12 bases not matched to a gene; V was cut back by 4 bases and J by 9 bases. CDR1 KGHSH and CDR2 LQKENI come from the germline V gene. This CDR3 is built from 15 residues. In nucleotides, the CDR3 is TGTGCCAGCTCACTCGAAGTACTAGCGACCAGTGAGCAGTTCTTC. It specifies CASSLEVLATSEQFF.

The rearrangement uses TRBV29-1 and TRBJ1-1; D ambiguous. Between the trimmed V and J ends, which lost 6 bases and 4 bases, there was a span of 12 bases. Looked up from germline, CDR1 is SQVTM and CDR2 is ANQGSEA. The length of the CDR3 is 12 residues. DNA of the CDR3: TGCAGCGTGGAGAAAACGGCCACTGAAGCTTTCTTT. It codes for CSVEKTATEAFF.

The gene calls are TRBV28 and TRBJ2-5; TRBD2 agrees at 7 bases. This CDR3 spans 14 amino acids. Germline trimming cut 3 bases from V and 5 bases from J; bases unmatched to any gene: 6. Germline CDR1 MDHEN, CDR2 SYDVKM. CDR3 nucleotide sequence: TGTGCCAGCAGTTTCGGGGGGTTGGATGAGACCCAGTACTTC. Its protein product is CASSFGGLDETQYF.

Written as DNA, the CDR3 is TGTGCCAGCAGCTTTCAGTCACTAGCATATGAGCAGTTCTTC. Its translation: CASSFQSLAYEQFF. This chain links TRBV5-6 with TRBJ2-1; D is possibly TRBD2 (6 bases). This CDR3 comprises 14 residues. The germline V gene has CDR1 SGHDT and CDR2 YYEEEE. Deletions cut 2 bases from V and 8 bases from J, with 14 bases between.

The gene calls are TRBV29-1 and TRBJ2-7, with 7 bases lining up with TRBD1. Germline V gene lookup returns CDR1 SQVTM and CDR2 ANQGSEA. This CDR3 region has 15 residues. Losses at the gene ends were 0 bases for V and 4 bases for J; bases not matched to a gene: 9. CDR3 in DNA: TGCAGCGTTGAAGATCAGGGGCCAGGGGGATACGAGCAGTACTTC. Its translation is CSVEDQGPGGYEQYF.

DNA of the CDR3: TGTGCCAGCAGTGATCGACGGGGGGCACTCTACGAGCAGTACTTC. Its protein is CASSDRRGALYEQYF. The J gene is TRBJ2-7, the V gene TRBV6-1; possible D gene TRBD2, 7 bases. CDR1 and CDR2 from the germline V gene are MNHNS and SASEGT. Trimming stripped 3 bases from V and 3 bases from J, with 15 bases between. The length of the CDR3 is 15 residues.

This rearrangement joins TRBV19 to TRBJ2-1; 7 bases map to TRBD2. Germline CDR1 is LNHDA and CDR2 is SQIVND (reference sequence). The V and J ends lost 5 bases and 14 bases, in that order; junction bases with no gene match: 9. The CDR3 is 12 residues long. CDR3 bases: TGTGCCAGTAGTCTCCAAGCGGGAAGCAAGTTCTTC. It specifies CASSLQAGSKFF.

This chain links TRBV9 with TRBJ1-5, with D perhaps TRBD1 (5 bases). The CDR3 contains 14 residues. Per germline, CDR1 SGDLS and CDR2 YYNGEE. V gave up 4 bases and J gave up 0 bases, with 8 bases separating them. The CDR3 here is CASSPTASNQPQHF. In DNA form, the CDR3 reads TGTGCCAGCAGCCCGACAGCTAGCAATCAGCCCCAGCATTTT.

V and J are TRBV4-2 and TRBJ2-6, with a weak D call TRBD2 (6 bases). CDR1 and CDR2 from the germline V gene are LGHNA and YNFKEQ. This CDR3 comprises 16 residues. V was trimmed by 1 base and J by 3 bases, leaving 10 bases between them. The CDR3 DNA sequence: TGTGCCAGCAGCCAAGCTGGAGGGGTTGGGGCCAACGTCCTGACTTTC. Translation: CASSQAGGVGANVLTF.

The genes are TRBV9 and TRBJ2-5; 9 bases fit TRBD2. J was trimmed by 7 bases and V by 3 bases; bases with no gene match: 1. The germline V gene has CDR1 SGDLS and CDR2 YYNGEE. The CDR3 covers 12 residues. The CDR3 DNA is TGTGCCAGCAGCGATAGCGGGGGGACCCAGTACTTC. It codes for CASSDSGGTQYF.

The sample holds one count of this clone. The rearrangement links TRBV5-1 to TRBJ2-1; 11 bases fit TRBD2. Trimming at V came to 7 bases and at J to 4 bases, leaving 4 bases not matched to a gene. The CDR3 runs 14 residues. The germline gives CDR1 SGHRS, CDR2 YFSETQ. As DNA, the CDR3 is TGCGCCAGCTCACTAGCGGGAGTTTACAATGAGCAGTTCTTC. As protein: CASSLAGVYNEQFF.